This entry concerns a single T cell receptor (beta chain). This sample is part of a study of blood T cell repertoires in COVID-19. CDR1 MNHEY and CDR2 SVGAGI come from the germline V gene. The V gene end was trimmed by 5 bases and the J gene end by 6 bases; junction bases not matched to a gene: 6. CDR3 length equals 13 residues. Data came from immunoSEQ multiplex PCR; TCRdb stores just in-frame clones and leaves some out. The sample holds 130,000 or so clones, 84% seen once. The J gene is TRBJ1-1, the V gene TRBV6-5, with 7 positions matching TRBD1. Material for sequencing was peripheral blood. The TCR comes from a man in his 60s with acute or convalescent COVID-19. The CDR3 is CASSTPGTAEAFF. The CDR3 DNA reads as TGTGCCAGCAGTACTCCAGGGACAGCTGAAGCTTTCTTT.